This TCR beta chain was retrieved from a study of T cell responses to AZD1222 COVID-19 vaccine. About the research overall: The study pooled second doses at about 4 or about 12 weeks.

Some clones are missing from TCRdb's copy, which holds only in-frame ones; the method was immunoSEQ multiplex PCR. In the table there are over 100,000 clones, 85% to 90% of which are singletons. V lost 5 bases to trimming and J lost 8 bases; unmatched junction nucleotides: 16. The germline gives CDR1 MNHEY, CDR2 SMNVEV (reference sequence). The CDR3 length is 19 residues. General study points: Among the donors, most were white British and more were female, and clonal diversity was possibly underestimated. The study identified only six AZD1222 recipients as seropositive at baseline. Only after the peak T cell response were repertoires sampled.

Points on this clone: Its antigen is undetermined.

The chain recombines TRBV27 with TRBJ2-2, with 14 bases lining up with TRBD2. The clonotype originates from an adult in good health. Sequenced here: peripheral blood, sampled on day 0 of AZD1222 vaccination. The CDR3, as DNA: TGTGCCAGCAGTATGGGACAGGGGACTAGCGGGAGAAATATGGGGGAGCTGTTTTTT. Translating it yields CASSMGQGTSGRNMGELFF.